The 11 T cell receptor beta chains presented below share a single source sample, sequenced in a study of cytomegalovirus exposure and HLA in healthy donors. Primers: 60 Vbeta forward and 13 Jbeta reverse. TCRdb's table, derived via immunoSEQ multiplex PCR, lists solely in-frame clones and lacks some. This table holds 45,000 to 65,000 clones, over 80% found once. The sample comprised PBMCs. These receptors all stem from a man aged 30-40 years in good health and CMV-seronegative.

The J gene is TRBJ1-1, the V gene TRBV30; 7 positions match TRBD1. CDR1 and CDR2 from the germline V gene are GTSNPN and SVGIG (reference sequence). With V trimmed by 0 bases and J by 3 bases, 10 bases remained unmatched. This CDR3 has 16 amino acids. The CDR3 nucleotides are TGTGCCTGGAGTGTACGGGGACAGAAGAACCACACTGAAGCTTTCTTT. This translates into CAWSVRGQKNHTEAFF. The whole variable domain, remainder taken from reference TRBV30 and TRBJ1-1, is SQTIHQWPATLVQPVGSPLSLECTVEGTSNPNLYWYRQAAGRGLQLLFYSVGIGQISSEVPQNLSASRPQDRQFILSSKKLLLSDSGFYLCAWSVRGQKNHTEAFFGQGTRLTVV.

The chain recombines TRBV5-6 with TRBJ2-7; no clear D gene. This CDR3 region has 15 residues. The V end lost 1 base, the J end lost 2 bases, and 13 bases lay between the germline ends. From germline, CDR1 is SGHDT and CDR2 YYEEEE. Here the CDR3 reads CASSLYTEFTYEQYF. CDR3 nucleotide sequence: TGTGCCAGCAGCTTGTACACAGAATTTACCTACGAGCAGTACTTC. Looking up the rest from reference TRBV5-6 and TRBJ2-7 gives the full variable domain: DAGVTQSPTHLIKTRGQQVTLRCSPKSGHDTVSWYQQALGQGPQFIFQYYEEEERQRGNFPDRFSGHQFPNYSSELNVNALLLGDSALYLCASSLYTEFTYEQYFGPGTRLTVT.

V and J are TRBV2 and TRBJ2-1; 9 nucleotides align to TRBD1. The CDR3 length is 18 residues. Trimming cost V 0 bases and J 11 bases; bases outside gene matches: 17. Germline loops: CDR1 SNHLY, CDR2 FYNNEI. The CDR3 reads CASSEAGTGLPTKTKQFF. The CDR3 nucleotides are TGTGCCAGCAGTGAAGCGGGGACAGGGCTACCTACAAAAACTAAGCAGTTCTTC.

The rearrangement links TRBV6-5 to TRBJ2-7; the D gene is possibly TRBD2 (5 bases). Trimming shortened V by 0 bases and J by 5 bases, and 17 bases separated the two germline ends. Germline V lookup: CDR1 MNHEY, CDR2 SVGAGI. The CDR3 has 16 amino acids. The CDR3 sequence: CASSYSIIRGFHEQYF. CDR3 coding DNA: TGTGCCAGCAGTTACTCGATCATTCGGGGATTCCACGAGCAGTACTTC.

The V and J genes are TRBV7-9 and TRBJ2-1, with D possibly matching TRBD1 (6 bases). Trimming removed 5 bases from V and 9 bases from J, with 11 bases in between. The germline V gene has CDR1 SEHNR and CDR2 FQNEAQ (reference sequence). CDR3 length equals 12 residues. The CDR3 sequence: CASSNRVGEQFF. CDR3 in DNA: TGTGCCAGCAGCAACAGGGTGGGTGAGCAGTTCTTC.

This rearrangement joins TRBV7-2 to TRBJ2-5; 8 bases are a match to TRBD2. The CDR3 extends over 15 amino acids. Trimming cost V 5 bases and J 4 bases; bases outside gene matches: 9. Germline loops: CDR1 SGHTA, CDR2 FQGNSA. The CDR3 loop is CASSPLLLAGETQYF. CDR3 DNA: TGTGCCAGCAGCCCCTTACTTCTAGCGGGAGAGACCCAGTACTTC.

The chain has TRBV4-3 and TRBJ2-2; 9 bases align to TRBD2. The CDR3 is 18 residues long. The J segment lost 1 base and the V segment lost 1 base, leaving 7 bases of the junction unmatched. The germline V gene has CDR1 LGHNA and CDR2 YSLEER. The CDR3 DNA sequence: TGCGCCAGCAGCCAAGGATTAGCGGGAGCGGTGAACACCGGGGAGCTGTTTTTT. Its translation is CASSQGLAGAVNTGELFF.

The chain links TRBV9 to TRBJ2-2, with D perhaps matching TRBD1 (6 bases). V dropped 4 bases and J dropped 0 bases, with 19 bases sitting between them. The CDR3 is 18 amino acids. Per germline, CDR1 SGDLS and CDR2 YYNGEE. CDR3 region: CASSTHKGGLPNTGELFF. CDR3 sequence (DNA): TGTGCCAGCAGCACCCACAAAGGGGGTCTTCCGAACACCGGGGAGCTGTTTTTT. The full variable domain, completed using reference TRBV9 and TRBJ2-2, is DSGVTQTPKHLITATGQRVTLRCSPRSGDLSVYWYQQSLDQGLQFLIQYYNGEERAKGNILERFSAQQFPDLHSELNLSSLELGDSALYFCASSTHKGGLPNTGELFFGEGSRLTVL.

CDR3 in amino acids: CASSERVDGYTF. CDR3 sequence (DNA): TGTGCCAGCAGTGAACGGGTTGATGGCTACACCTTC. The chain has TRBV2 and TRBJ1-2; unclear D gene. V dropped 2 bases and J dropped 6 bases, with 7 bases sitting between them. This CDR3 comprises 12 residues. Germline values: CDR1 SNHLY, CDR2 FYNNEI.

This clone turned up a few times. This chain joins TRBV18 and TRBJ2-1; D is possibly TRBD2 (7 bases). Germline V lookup: CDR1 KGHSH, CDR2 LQKENI. The ends were cut back, 3 bases at V and 10 bases at J, with 16 bases in the middle. The CDR3 loop spans 14 amino acids. CDR3 protein: CASSPIRGRVEQFF. Here the CDR3 DNA reads TGTGCCAGCTCACCGATAAGGGGGAGGGTCGAGCAGTTCTTC.

This chain uses TRBV25-1 with TRBJ2-5, with a possible D match to TRBD1 (6 bases). The J call may be faulty, since TRBJ2-7 better matches the DNA end. The CDR3 length is 15 residues. Germline V lookup: CDR1 MGHDK, CDR2 SYGVNS. The CDR3 loop reads CASSEFGGLTYEQYF. The CDR3, as DNA: TGTGCCAGCAGTGAATTTGGGGGCCTAACCTACGAGCAGTACTTC.